These 31 T cell receptor beta chains originate from one sample sequenced in a study of blood T cells in healthy people across ages. Primers used in a second PCR of roughly 7 to 12 cycles were a sample-barcoded 5' primer and a J-beta primer mix. From the 5' RACE reads, TCRdb called clonotypes with MiXCR, one entry per CDR3 protein. The sample lists fewer than 800,000 distinct CDR3 sequences; around 49% were seen once. The sample comprised blood. The receptors here all came from a woman in her sixties in good health.

V and J are TRBV5-1 and TRBJ1-1; D possibly corresponds to TRBD1 (6 bases). The CDR3 has 16 residues. CDR1 and CDR2 from the germline V gene are SGHRS and YFSETQ. V lost 0 bases to trimming and J lost 1 base, with 13 bases between them. CDR3 in amino acids: CASSLVARGKNTEAFF. CDR3 in DNA: TGCGCCAGCAGCTTGGTAGCCAGGGGTAAGAACACTGAAGCTTTCTTT.

The V call is TRBV20-1, the J call TRBJ1-5; 10 bases fit TRBD1. CDR3 length: 16 residues. With 1 base clipped from V and 2 bases from J, the junction kept 5 bases outside the gene matches. Looked up from germline, CDR1 is DFQATT and CDR2 is SNEGSKA (reference sequence). CDR3 DNA: TGCAGTGCTAGAGCCGGGACAGGGGTTGGCAATCAGCCCCAGCATTTT. Its protein is CSARAGTGVGNQPQHF.

This clonotype has ten or more counts. The chain is built from TRBV20-1 and TRBJ2-5; 9 nucleotides align to TRBD1. From germline, CDR1 is DFQATT and CDR2 SNEGSKA (reference sequence). The CDR3 runs 14 residues. V lost 3 bases to trimming and J lost 5 bases; unmatched junction nucleotides: 7. The CDR3 is CSARRTGVGETQYF. The DNA of the CDR3 is TGCAGTGCTAGGCGGACAGGGGTTGGCGAGACCCAGTACTTC.

This rearrangement joins TRBV12-3 or TRBV12-4 to TRBJ2-1; D call uncertain. This CDR3 comprises 14 residues. With 3 bases removed from V and 2 bases from J, the gap between germline ends came to 8 bases. The CDR3 DNA follows: TGTGCCAGCAGTTTGAGTAGAACCTACAATGAGCAGTTCTTC. This encodes CASSLSRTYNEQFF.

In its sample, this clonotype was seen a few times. The rearrangement joins TRBV5-6 to TRBJ2-1; no definite D call. The DNA end favors TRBJ2-7, so the J call may be wrong. Germline loops: CDR1 SGHDT, CDR2 YYEEEE. The CDR3 is 17 residues long. In nucleotides, the CDR3 is TGTGCCAGCAGCTTGCTGTCAGCAGCAACCTCCTACAATGAGCAGTACTTC. This sequence encodes CASSLLSAATSYNEQYF.

This clonotype has just a few counts. The chain has TRBV7-8 and TRBJ2-7, with TRBD2 matching 8 bases. V was pared by 7 bases and J by 3 bases, with 11 bases of the junction left unmatched. The CDR3 consists of 15 residues. CDR1 is SGHVS and CDR2 is FQNEAQ in the germline V gene. CDR3 in DNA: TGTGCCAGCACCGATCGGACTAGCAGATACTACGAGCAGTACTTC. Translation: CASTDRTSRYYEQYF.

The CDR3 spells CASSYSGRVDYGYTF. CDR3 sequence (DNA): TGTGCCAGCAGTTACTCAGGCAGGGTAGACTATGGCTACACCTTC. The chain recombines TRBV6-5 with TRBJ1-2; possible D gene TRBD1, 5 bases. Trimming stripped 0 bases from V and 3 bases from J, with 11 bases between. The CDR3 is made up of 15 amino acids. Germline V gives CDR1 MNHEY, CDR2 SVGAGI.

The chain couples TRBV7-2 to TRBJ2-7; D is possibly TRBD2 (6 bases). CDR1 is SGHTA, CDR2 FQGNSA, per germline. The CDR3 sequence is 15 residues long. The ends were cut back, 7 bases at V and 7 bases at J, with 23 bases in the middle. The CDR3 spells CASNDGGNFYNEQYF. For the CDR3, the DNA is TGTGCCAGCAACGACGGAGGGAACTTCTACAATGAGCAGTACTTC. The variable domain in full, with the rest retrieved from reference TRBV7-2 and TRBJ2-7, is GAGVSQSPSNKVTEKGKDVELRCDPISGHTALYWYRQSLGQGLEFLIYFQGNSAPDKSGLPSDRFSAERTGGSVSTLTIQRTQQEDSAVYLCASNDGGNFYNEQYFGPGTRLTVT.

In this sample, this clonotype turned up many times. The J gene is TRBJ2-1, the V gene TRBV20-1; D may be TRBD2 (6 bases). The CDR3 runs 17 residues. The germline V gene encodes CDR1 DFQATT and CDR2 SNEGSKA (reference sequence). Trimming removed 3 bases at V and 4 bases at J, with 22 bases between. The CDR3 DNA sequence: TGCAGTGCTAGGAGGCCCGGGACTCCCGCTTGGTACAATGAGCAGTTCTTC. Protein product: CSARRPGTPAWYNEQFF.

The J gene is TRBJ2-5, the V gene TRBV5-1; either TRBD1 or TRBD2 may supply D (5 bases each). CDR1 is SGHRS, CDR2 YFSETQ, per germline. V lost 2 bases and J lost 2, with 13 bases in between. The CDR3 is 15 amino acids. The CDR3 nucleotides read TGCGCCAGCAGCTTCTTTGGGACGGAGCAAGAGACCCAGTACTTC. Protein: CASSFFGTEQETQYF.

The genes are TRBV15 and TRBJ2-1; 9 bases agree with TRBD1. V gave up 3 bases and J gave up 3 bases; unmatched junction bases: 6. The CDR3 is 16 residues long. From germline, CDR1 is LNHNV and CDR2 YYDKDF (reference sequence). This CDR3 reads CATSSLNRGLYNEQFF. DNA for the CDR3: TGTGCCACCAGCAGCTTGAACAGGGGGCTCTACAATGAGCAGTTCTTC.

This clonotype has a handful of counts. The chain uses TRBV9 and TRBJ2-7; 9 bases are a match to TRBD1. The germline V gene encodes CDR1 SGDLS and CDR2 YYNGEE. The V and J ends lost 0 bases and 6 bases, in that order; junction bases with no gene match: 4. The CDR3 consists of 14 residues. This CDR3 is CASSVVGQGPEQYF. CDR3 DNA sequence: TGTGCCAGCAGCGTAGTGGGACAGGGCCCCGAGCAGTACTTC.

This sequence joins TRBV12-3 or TRBV12-4 and TRBJ2-3; 7 nucleotides line up with TRBD1. V trimming: 2 bases; J trimming: 0 bases; junction bases outside the gene matches: 2. This CDR3 is built from 15 residues. The CDR3 region has the DNA TGTGCCAGCAGTTTACAACAGGGGAGCACAGATACGCAGTATTTT. As protein: CASSLQQGSTDTQYF.

The chain joins TRBV6-2 or TRBV6-3 to TRBJ2-3; 8 nucleotides line up with TRBD1. The CDR3 covers 15 residues. The germline V gene has CDR1 MNHEY and CDR2 SVGEGT. V was clipped by 7 bases and J by 3 bases; unmatched bases: 9. CDR3 in amino acids: CASTGQGIFTDTQYF. For the CDR3, the DNA is TGTGCCAGCACCGGACAGGGAATTTTTACAGATACGCAGTATTTT.

This chain connects TRBV28 to TRBJ2-7, with 8 bases lining up with TRBD1. V lost 8 bases, J lost 4 bases, and 10 bases stayed unmatched. The CDR3 is 14 amino acids. Germline V CDR1 and CDR2: MDHEN, SYDVKM. CDR3 sequence reads: CASLSGQGAYEQYF. Here the CDR3 DNA reads TGTGCCAGCCTTTCCGGACAGGGAGCATACGAGCAGTACTTC.

The gene calls are TRBV20-1 and TRBJ2-5; D is perhaps TRBD2 (6 bases). CDR3 size: 15 residues. The germline V gene has CDR1 DFQATT and CDR2 SNEGSKA (reference sequence). V gave up 0 bases and J gave up 3 bases, with 14 bases separating them. For the CDR3, the DNA is TGCAGTGCTAGAGACGCCTCCGGGAGCGAAGAGACCCAGTACTTC. It translates to CSARDASGSEETQYF.

Only a few counts were recorded for this clonotype. The chain carries TRBV20-1 and TRBJ2-5; D not certain. CDR1 and CDR2 from the germline V gene are DFQATT and SNEGSKA (reference sequence). This CDR3 has 11 amino acids. The V gene lost 1 base and the J gene lost 5 bases, with 5 bases spanning the gap. The CDR3 spells CSARVRETQYF. As DNA, the CDR3 is TGCAGTGCTAGAGTGCGGGAGACCCAGTACTTC.

This clonotype was counted between two and nine times. The chain has TRBV20-1 and TRBJ2-5; 11 bases map to TRBD1. V dropped 5 bases and J dropped 4; count of bases not matched to a gene: 6. The CDR3 has 14 amino acids. CDR1 is DFQATT and CDR2 is SNEGSKA in the germline V gene (reference sequence). In nucleotides, the CDR3 is TGCAGTGCTTCCCGGGACAGGGGGGGAGAGACCCAGTACTTC. This gives the protein CSASRDRGGETQYF.

The chain has TRBV6-6 and TRBJ1-2, with a possible D match to TRBD1 (5 bases). Trimming took off 2 bases at V and 8 bases at J, with 21 bases between the two ends. Germline V gives CDR1 MNHNY, CDR2 SVGAGI (reference sequence). This CDR3 has 16 amino acids. This CDR3 is CASSYEGNGPAYGYTF. For the CDR3, the DNA is TGTGCCAGCAGTTACGAGGGGAATGGGCCCGCGTACGGCTACACCTTC.

The CDR3 loop reads CASSYEGHTYNEQFF. In nucleotides, the CDR3 is TGTGCCAGCAGTTACGAGGGGCATACCTACAATGAGCAGTTCTTC. The chain has TRBV6-5 and TRBJ2-1; either TRBD1 or TRBD2 may supply D (5 bases each). The CDR3 sequence is 15 residues long. Between the trimmed V and J ends, which lost 2 bases and 2 bases, there was a span of 10 bases. Looked up from germline, CDR1 is MNHEY and CDR2 is SVGAGI.

The chain carries TRBV7-2 and TRBJ2-5; 7 bases are a match to TRBD1. V trimming: 0 bases; J trimming: 11 bases; junction bases outside the gene matches: 9. The CDR3 is made up of 14 amino acids. Germline CDR1 reads SGHTA; CDR2 reads FQGNSA. The CDR3 DNA sequence: TGTGCCAGCAGCTTAGCACAGGGGAAATGGGAGCAGTACTTC. It specifies CASSLAQGKWEQYF.

This chain joins TRBV29-1 and TRBJ2-1; 10 positions match TRBD2. Germline trimming cut 4 bases from V and 0 bases from J; bases unmatched to any gene: 9. Looked up from germline, CDR1 is SQVTM and CDR2 is ANQGSEA. The CDR3 is 17 residues long. CDR3 region: CSVGGKAGGSSYNEQFF. CDR3 in DNA: TGCAGCGTTGGTGGGAAAGCGGGAGGGAGCTCCTACAATGAGCAGTTCTTC.

The rearrangement uses TRBV29-1 and TRBJ1-4, with 11 bases lining up with TRBD1. V lost 7 bases, J lost 7 bases, and 5 bases stayed unmatched. Looked up from germline, CDR1 is SQVTM and CDR2 is ANQGSEA. This CDR3 spans 13 amino acids. The CDR3 is CSAQGQGVEKLFF. Written as DNA, the CDR3 is TGCAGCGCCCAGGGACAGGGGGTTGAAAAACTGTTTTTT.

The V gene is TRBV4-3, the J gene TRBJ1-4, with D perhaps TRBD1 (5 bases). The CDR3 is made up of 16 amino acids. CDR1 is LGHNA, CDR2 YSLEER, per germline. V was shortened by 0 bases and J by 2 bases, with 10 bases between the two germline ends. The CDR3 bases are TGCGCCAGCAGCCAAGATCAGGGCTGGACTAATGAAAAACTGTTTTTT. It specifies CASSQDQGWTNEKLFF.

The CDR3 DNA reads TGTGCCAGCAGTACCACCCGGACTAGCGGGGGGGCTTACAATGAGCAGTTCTTC. It yields the protein CASSTTRTSGGAYNEQFF. The V call is TRBV27, the J call TRBJ2-1; 15 positions agree with TRBD2. J was trimmed by 4 bases and V by 5 bases; bases with no gene match: 9. Germline assignment: CDR1 MNHEY and CDR2 SMNVEV (reference sequence). The CDR3 has 18 amino acids.

This clonotype was counted only a few times. The chain employs TRBV7-9 and TRBJ2-7; tentatively, D is TRBD1 (6 bases). The V and J ends lost 2 bases and 5 bases respectively, with 13 bases between them. This CDR3 comprises 14 residues. The germline gives CDR1 SEHNR, CDR2 FQNEAQ (reference sequence). This CDR3 reads CASSLNQGSHEQYF. CDR3 in DNA: TGTGCCAGCAGCTTAAATCAGGGGTCCCACGAGCAGTACTTC. Based on the CDR3 plus reference TRBV7-9 and TRBJ2-7, the full variable domain is DTGVSQNPRHKITKRGQNVTFRCDPISEHNRLYWYRQTLGQGPEFLTYFQNEAQLEKSRLLSDRFSAERPKGSFSTLEIQRTEQGDSAMYLCASSLNQGSHEQYFGPGTRLTVT.

This clonotype was detected once. The chain is built from TRBV14 and TRBJ2-7; D is possibly TRBD2 (5 bases). V was shortened by 2 bases and J by 3 bases, with 14 bases between the two germline ends. This CDR3 has 15 amino acids. Per the germline V gene, CDR1 is SGHDN and CDR2 is FVKESK. The CDR3, as DNA: TGTGCCAGCAGCCAATGGGGTAACGGGATCTACGAGCAGTACTTC. This gives the protein CASSQWGNGIYEQYF.

The rearrangement joins TRBV20-1 to TRBJ1-5, with D possibly TRBD1 on 5 matching bases. The V end was cut by 2 bases, the J end by 5 bases, with 7 bases between. The CDR3 contains 12 residues. Per germline, CDR1 DFQATT and CDR2 SNEGSKA (reference sequence). In nucleotides, the CDR3 is TGCAGTGCTAGACGAGGGGATCAGCCCCAGCATTTT. As protein: CSARRGDQPQHF.

This clonotype was seen only a few times. The chain couples TRBV27 to TRBJ1-6; the D is unclear. The CDR3 has 13 amino acids. Trimming stripped 0 bases from V and 7 bases from J, with 4 bases between. Germline-derived CDR1 and CDR2 are MNHEY and SMNVEV (reference sequence). The CDR3 DNA follows: TGTGCCAGCAGTTTATCAAGGAATTCACCCCTCCACTTT. Translation: CASSLSRNSPLHF.

The genes are TRBV4-1 and TRBJ2-5; TRBD1 or TRBD2 may be the D gene (5 bases each). Deletions cut 2 bases from V and 3 bases from J, with 16 bases between. There are 16 residues in the CDR3. The germline V gene encodes CDR1 MGHRA and CDR2 YSYEKL. CDR3 DNA sequence: TGCGCCAGCAGCCAAAGGGACGCCGGGACGGAAGAGACCCAGTACTTC. Encoded protein: CASSQRDAGTEETQYF.

This clonotype has just a few counts. V usage is TRBV12-3 or TRBV12-4 and J usage is TRBJ1-1; D unclear. V shed 2 bases and J shed 6 bases, with 7 bases lying between them. The CDR3 is 12 amino acids. CDR3 sequence: CASSLSVAEAFF. CDR3 nucleotides: TGTGCCAGCAGTTTATCGGTGGCTGAAGCTTTCTTT.